This T cell receptor (beta chain) originates from a study of shared clonotypes between healthy human individuals. Study-level findings and limits: For sorted subsets, rarefaction showed incomplete sequencing despite large depth.

V dropped 4 bases and J dropped 4 bases, with 10 bases sitting between them. The CDR3 length is 13 residues. Germline loops: CDR1 SGHAT, CDR2 FQDESV (reference sequence). The data were produced by immunoSEQ multiplex PCR, yet TCRdb's version contains in-frame clones alone and is incomplete. The table has roughly 1,100,000 clones, about 77% seen once. To note about this clone: Its target is unknown.

The V and J genes are TRBV11-1 and TRBJ1-1; TRBD1 is a possible D gene (6 bases). The receptor comes from a man aged 18 to 30 in good health. Sequencing was done on a sample of memory CD4+ T cells sorted from blood. Specified subset: CD45RA-negative fraction. The DNA for the CDR3 is TGTGCCAGCAGCTCTCAAGGGGGCACTGAAGCTTTCTTT. Protein: CASSSQGGTEAFF.